The rows below give T cell receptor beta chains drawn from one sample of a study of glioma-infiltrating T cells. TCRdb re-called the multiplex PCR reads through MiXCR, storing one row per CDR3 protein. The top ten clones hold approximately 35% of a sample with approximately 110,000 distinct CDR3 sequences, 20% to 30% of them seen once. The material sequenced was glioma tissue, nonneoplastic brain tissue, or PBMCs (not recorded which). These receptors all stem from a human donor with low-grade glioma or glioblastoma, undergoing nonglioma brain surgery, or in good health (not recorded which). Each CDR3 is given with its conserved first and last residue. Fields, in order: J gene, D gene, clone size, V gene, CDR3 DNA, CDR3 protein. D genes are given only for firm matches. Size is omitted from some rows. Given values are once, few, many or a class for expanded clones.

j_gene: TRBJ2-5
d_gene: TRBD2
abundance: many
v_gene: TRBV20-1
CDR3nt: TGCAGTGCGGGGACTAGCGGGGGGGCCAGACAGACCCAGTACTTC
CDR3aa: CSAGTSGGARQTQYF

j_gene: TRBJ2-5
d_gene: TRBD2
abundance: many
v_gene: TRBV6-2/TRBV6-3
CDR3nt: TGTGCCAGCAGCCTCGGACTAGCGGGAGTCCAAGAGACCCAGTACTTC
CDR3aa: CASSLGLAGVQETQYF

j_gene: TRBJ2-3
d_gene: NA
abundance: NA
v_gene: TRBV27
CDR3nt: TGTGTTAGCAGTCCCAGGGGCTACACAGATACGCAGTATTTT
CDR3aa: CVSSPRGYTDTQYF

j_gene: TRBJ1-4
d_gene: TRBD1
abundance: NA
v_gene: TRBV5-5
CDR3nt: TGTGCCAGCAGCTTTAGACAGGGGGCGAAAGCTAATGAAAAACTGTTTTTT
CDR3aa: CASSFRQGAKANEKLFF

j_gene: TRBJ1-2
d_gene: TRBD1
abundance: many
v_gene: TRBV20-1
CDR3nt: TGCAGTGCTAGAGATCCAGGGGGCCGTTATAACTATGGCTACACCTTC
CDR3aa: CSARDPGGRYNYGYTF

j_gene: TRBJ2-7
d_gene: NA
abundance: many
v_gene: TRBV6-2/TRBV6-3
CDR3nt: TGTGCCAGCAGTTTTCGAGCCAGGGGAAGCTCCTACGAGCAGTACTTC
CDR3aa: CASSFRARGSSYEQYF

j_gene: TRBJ2-1
d_gene: NA
abundance: NA
v_gene: TRBV6-2/TRBV6-3
CDR3nt: TGTGCCAGCAGTTACTCTCATGATAATGTCTCCTACAATGAGCAGTTCTTC
CDR3aa: CASSYSHDNVSYNEQFF

j_gene: TRBJ1-2
d_gene: TRBD1
abundance: many
v_gene: TRBV14
CDR3nt: TGTGCCAGCAGCCAACGGGACAGAATAAACTATGGCTACACCTTC
CDR3aa: CASSQRDRINYGYTF

j_gene: TRBJ1-5
d_gene: TRBD1
abundance: NA
v_gene: TRBV29-1
CDR3nt: TGCAGCGCCGAACAGGGGGCAGGGCAGCCCCAGCATTTT
CDR3aa: CSAEQGAGQPQHF

j_gene: TRBJ2-5
d_gene: NA
abundance: NA
v_gene: TRBV29-1
CDR3nt: TGCAGCGTCGTTACAGGCCAAGAGGCCCAGTACTTC
CDR3aa: CSVVTGQEAQYF

j_gene: TRBJ2-6
d_gene: NA
abundance: few
v_gene: TRBV18
CDR3nt: TGTGCCAGCTCACCACGGGACGCCCGCTCTGGGGCCAACGTCCTGACTTTC
CDR3aa: CASSPRDARSGANVLTF

j_gene: TRBJ2-2
d_gene: NA
abundance: many
v_gene: TRBV3-1
CDR3nt: TGTGCCAGCAGACCCGAGGTCCTGAACACCGGGGAGCTGTTTTTT
CDR3aa: CASRPEVLNTGELFF

j_gene: TRBJ1-1
d_gene: TRBD1
abundance: many
v_gene: TRBV5-1
CDR3nt: TGCGCCAGCAGCGCGGACAGGGGGATGAACACTGAAGCTTTCTTT
CDR3aa: CASSADRGMNTEAFF

j_gene: TRBJ1-1
d_gene: NA
abundance: once
v_gene: TRBV7-9
CDR3nt: TGTGCCAGCAGATTAGTAGGCTTGTGCGTGAAAGCTTTCTTT
CDR3aa: CASRLVGLCVKAFF

j_gene: TRBJ2-3
d_gene: NA
abundance: many
v_gene: TRBV19
CDR3nt: TGTGCCAGTAGTATTCGGAGAGAAACAGATACGCAGTATTTT
CDR3aa: CASSIRRETDTQYF

j_gene: TRBJ2-7
d_gene: NA
abundance: few
v_gene: TRBV2
CDR3nt: TGTGCCAGCAACGGGGACAACTCCTACGAGCAGTACTTC
CDR3aa: CASNGDNSYEQYF

j_gene: TRBJ1-2
d_gene: NA
abundance: NA
v_gene: TRBV29-1
CDR3nt: TGCAGCACGTTGGTATCAGGGGCTCTGGATGGCTACACCTTC
CDR3aa: CSTLVSGALDGYTF

j_gene: TRBJ2-5
d_gene: NA
abundance: few
v_gene: TRBV29-1
CDR3nt: TGCAGCGTTGAAAGTGGCAACGAAGAGACCCAGTACTTC
CDR3aa: CSVESGNEETQYF

j_gene: TRBJ2-1
d_gene: NA
abundance: many
v_gene: TRBV4-1
CDR3nt: TGCGCCAGCAGAAAAGGGAGCAATGAGCAGTTCTTC
CDR3aa: CASRKGSNEQFF

j_gene: TRBJ2-1
d_gene: NA
abundance: many
v_gene: TRBV20-1
CDR3nt: TGCAGTGCTAGACTCCAGCGTCTATCCTACAATGAGCAGTTCTTC
CDR3aa: CSARLQRLSYNEQFF

j_gene: TRBJ2-7
d_gene: TRBD2
abundance: many
v_gene: TRBV5-1
CDR3nt: TGCGCCAGCAGCTTGGCGGGTAGCGGGAGACAGTACGAGCAGTACTTC
CDR3aa: CASSLAGSGRQYEQYF

j_gene: TRBJ2-6
d_gene: NA
abundance: many
v_gene: TRBV27
CDR3nt: TGTGCCAGCAGTTTATACCCTATGGGGCTCTCTGGGGCCAACGTCCTGACTTTC
CDR3aa: CASSLYPMGLSGANVLTF

j_gene: TRBJ1-5
d_gene: TRBD1
abundance: many
v_gene: TRBV12-3/TRBV12-4
CDR3nt: TGTGCCAGCAGGGGGGACAGGTCTAAAGGTCAGCCCCAGCATTTT
CDR3aa: CASRGDRSKGQPQHF

j_gene: TRBJ1-1
d_gene: NA
abundance: many
v_gene: TRBV9
CDR3nt: TGTGCCAGCAGCGTAAGACCCGACAGGACGGGAAACACTGAAGCTTTCTTT
CDR3aa: CASSVRPDRTGNTEAFF

j_gene: TRBJ2-7
d_gene: NA
abundance: many
v_gene: TRBV29-1
CDR3nt: TGCAGCGTTGAAGGGACAGCCTCCTACGAGCAGTACTTC
CDR3aa: CSVEGTASYEQYF

j_gene: TRBJ1-5
d_gene: NA
abundance: many
v_gene: TRBV15
CDR3nt: TGTGCCACCAGCAGCGATGCGAATCAGCCCCAGCATTTT
CDR3aa: CATSSDANQPQHF

j_gene: TRBJ2-3
d_gene: TRBD1
abundance: many
v_gene: TRBV29-1
CDR3nt: TGCAGCGTTGGCCGGACAGGTTGGAGCACAGATACGCAGTATTTT
CDR3aa: CSVGRTGWSTDTQYF

j_gene: TRBJ2-6
d_gene: NA
abundance: many
v_gene: TRBV2
CDR3nt: TGTGCCAGCAGTGACCGCGGAGGGGTTGGGGCCAACGTCCTGACTTTC
CDR3aa: CASSDRGGVGANVLTF

j_gene: TRBJ1-1
d_gene: NA
abundance: many
v_gene: TRBV18
CDR3nt: TGTGCCAGCTCACCAGACTTTCAGACAAGCCCCGAGGGAGCTTTCTTT
CDR3aa: CASSPDFQTSPEGAFF

j_gene: TRBJ1-5
d_gene: NA
abundance: many
v_gene: TRBV28
CDR3nt: TGTGCCAGCAGTGATAGCAATCAGCCCCAGCATTTT
CDR3aa: CASSDSNQPQHF

j_gene: TRBJ2-3
d_gene: NA
abundance: many
v_gene: TRBV20-1
CDR3nt: TGCAGTGCTCCGGACCAGCGGTATACGCAGTATTTT
CDR3aa: CSAPDQRYTQYF

j_gene: TRBJ2-3
d_gene: NA
abundance: many
v_gene: TRBV6-2/TRBV6-3
CDR3nt: TGTGCCAGCAGAATGACAGATACGCAGTATTTT
CDR3aa: CASRMTDTQYF

j_gene: TRBJ2-1
d_gene: NA
abundance: many
v_gene: TRBV4-2
CDR3nt: TGTGCCAGCAGCCTTCCGGGGGTTACCTCCTACAATGAGCAGTTCTTC
CDR3aa: CASSLPGVTSYNEQFF

j_gene: TRBJ2-5
d_gene: NA
abundance: NA
v_gene: TRBV14
CDR3nt: TGTGCCAGCAGCCACACCGGGACAAACCAAGAGACCCAGTACTTC
CDR3aa: CASSHTGTNQETQYF

j_gene: TRBJ2-5
d_gene: NA
abundance: many
v_gene: TRBV7-2
CDR3nt: TGTGCCAGCAGCTTAGGCTCTAGACACGAGACCCAGTACTTC
CDR3aa: CASSLGSRHETQYF

j_gene: TRBJ2-5
d_gene: NA
abundance: few
v_gene: TRBV14
CDR3nt: TGTGCCAGCAGCCGAATAGGGAAAGAGACCCAGTACTTC
CDR3aa: CASSRIGKETQYF

j_gene: TRBJ2-7
d_gene: NA
abundance: NA
v_gene: TRBV4-1
CDR3nt: TGCGCCAGCAGCCAAGAGCAGGGGCGTGGGTCCTACGAGCAGTACTTC
CDR3aa: CASSQEQGRGSYEQYF

j_gene: TRBJ2-1
d_gene: NA
abundance: NA
v_gene: TRBV10-3
CDR3nt: TGTGCCATCAGTGAGTCAGGGTGGAATGAGCAGTTCTTC
CDR3aa: CAISESGWNEQFF

j_gene: TRBJ2-6
d_gene: NA
abundance: many
v_gene: TRBV6-5
CDR3nt: TGTGCCAGCAGTTACTCGGCGGGCTCTGGGGCCAACGTCCTGACTTTC
CDR3aa: CASSYSAGSGANVLTF

j_gene: TRBJ2-5
d_gene: NA
abundance: few
v_gene: TRBV18
CDR3nt: TGTGCCAGCTCACCAGACGGGAGAGGAGAGACCCAGTACTTC
CDR3aa: CASSPDGRGETQYF

j_gene: TRBJ1-1
d_gene: NA
abundance: few
v_gene: TRBV4-1
CDR3nt: TGCGCCAGCAGCCAAGACAGGGGTGAAGCTTTCTTT
CDR3aa: CASSQDRGEAFF

j_gene: TRBJ2-7
d_gene: NA
abundance: NA
v_gene: TRBV27
CDR3nt: TGTGACAGCAGTTGGAGTTCCTTGTCCAAGCAGTACTTC
CDR3aa: CDSSWSSLSKQYF

j_gene: TRBJ2-1
d_gene: TRBD2
abundance: many
v_gene: TRBV7-2
CDR3nt: TGTGCCAGCAGCTCCAGAGGCCCGACTAGCGGGAGAGTCTATGAGCAGTTCTTC
CDR3aa: CASSSRGPTSGRVYEQFF

j_gene: TRBJ1-5
d_gene: TRBD1
abundance: many
v_gene: TRBV6-2/TRBV6-3
CDR3nt: TGTGCCAGCAGGACGGGACAGGGCGGGCCCCAGCATTTT
CDR3aa: CASRTGQGGPQHF

j_gene: TRBJ2-7
d_gene: NA
abundance: many
v_gene: TRBV6-1
CDR3nt: TGTGCCAGCAGCCTCCTCTCGGGGACCTCCTACGAGCAGTACTTC
CDR3aa: CASSLLSGTSYEQYF